This TCR beta chain stems from a study of naive and memory T cell subsets. Both TRBC1 and TRBC2 were covered by a beta constant-region primer of two equimolar oligonucleotides. Ligation attached a single-stranded oligonucleotide with a 12-nucleotide UMI and the SP2 primer to the cDNA 3' end. TCRdb reprocessed the UMI-ligation and nested PCR reads with MiXCR, giving one entry per CDR3 protein. Counted here are 150,000 or so distinct CDR3 sequences, about 17% occurring once; the ten biggest clones make up 0.14% to 0.15%. As for this clonotype: Its antigen is not identified.

Study results and limitations: Possibly reflecting memory cells re-expressing CD45RA, a few larger clonotypes occurred in naive repertoires, especially CD8.

Cells stained for CD3, CD4, CD8, CD45RA and CD27 were sorted into four subsets. The CDR3 runs 11 residues. Trimming took 2 bases from V and 4 from J, leaving 2 bases between them. The germline CDR1 and CDR2 sequences are SEHNR and FQNEAQ (reference sequence). The J gene is TRBJ1-1, the V gene TRBV7-9; D is unresolved. The sequenced sample was naive CD4+ T cells from blood. The sequence was obtained from a human donor in good health. The chain's CDR3 is CASSLSTEAFF. The DNA for the CDR3 is TGTGCCAGCAGCTTAAGCACTGAAGCTTTCTTT.